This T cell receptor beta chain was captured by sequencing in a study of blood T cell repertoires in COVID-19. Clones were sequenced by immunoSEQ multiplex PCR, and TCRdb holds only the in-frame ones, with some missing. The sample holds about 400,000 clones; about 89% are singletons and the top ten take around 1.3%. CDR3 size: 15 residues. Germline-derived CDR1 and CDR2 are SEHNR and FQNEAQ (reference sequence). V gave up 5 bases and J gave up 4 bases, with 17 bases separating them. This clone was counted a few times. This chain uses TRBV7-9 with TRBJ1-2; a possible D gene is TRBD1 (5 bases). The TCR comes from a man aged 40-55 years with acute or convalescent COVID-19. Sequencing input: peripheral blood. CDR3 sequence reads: CASSPRRGNLYGYTF. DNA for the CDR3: TGTGCCAGCAGCCCACGGCGGGGGAACCTCTATGGCTACACCTTC.